The clone carrying this T cell receptor beta chain was observed at least ten times. After removal of 0 bases from V and 0 bases from J, the junction contained 6 bases not matched to a gene. The CDR3 loop spans 17 amino acids. The germline gives CDR1 SGHRS, CDR2 YFSETQ. The data belong to a study of T-cell memory formation after mild COVID-19. One entry per CDR3 protein results from TCRdb running MiXCR on the 5' RACE reads. The table lists roughly 300,000 distinct CDR3 sequences, roughly 8.2% of them singletons. This clonotype was sampled from a man aged 18 to 29 who had mild COVID-19 (a few samples of this study predate the infection). Cell type and time point are not known. The chain combines TRBV5-1 with TRBJ1-2; TRBD1 matches 9 bases. Sequencing was carried out using PBMCs or a T cell subset sorted from them (not recorded which). The CDR3 reads CASSLGTDRGTNYGYTF. In nucleotides, the CDR3 is TGCGCCAGCAGCTTGGGGACGGACAGGGGAACTAACTATGGCTACACCTTC.